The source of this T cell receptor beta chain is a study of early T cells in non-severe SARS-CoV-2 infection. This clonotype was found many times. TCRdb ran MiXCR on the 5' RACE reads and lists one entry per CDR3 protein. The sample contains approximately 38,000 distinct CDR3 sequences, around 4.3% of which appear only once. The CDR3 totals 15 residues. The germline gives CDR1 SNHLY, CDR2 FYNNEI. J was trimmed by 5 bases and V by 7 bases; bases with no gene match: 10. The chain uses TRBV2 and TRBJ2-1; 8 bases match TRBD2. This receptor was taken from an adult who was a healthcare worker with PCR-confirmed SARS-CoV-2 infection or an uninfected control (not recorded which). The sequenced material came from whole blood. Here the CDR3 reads CASIEGDSGNNEQFF. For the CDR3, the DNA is TGTGCCAGCATCGAAGGTGATAGCGGGAACAATGAGCAGTTCTTC.